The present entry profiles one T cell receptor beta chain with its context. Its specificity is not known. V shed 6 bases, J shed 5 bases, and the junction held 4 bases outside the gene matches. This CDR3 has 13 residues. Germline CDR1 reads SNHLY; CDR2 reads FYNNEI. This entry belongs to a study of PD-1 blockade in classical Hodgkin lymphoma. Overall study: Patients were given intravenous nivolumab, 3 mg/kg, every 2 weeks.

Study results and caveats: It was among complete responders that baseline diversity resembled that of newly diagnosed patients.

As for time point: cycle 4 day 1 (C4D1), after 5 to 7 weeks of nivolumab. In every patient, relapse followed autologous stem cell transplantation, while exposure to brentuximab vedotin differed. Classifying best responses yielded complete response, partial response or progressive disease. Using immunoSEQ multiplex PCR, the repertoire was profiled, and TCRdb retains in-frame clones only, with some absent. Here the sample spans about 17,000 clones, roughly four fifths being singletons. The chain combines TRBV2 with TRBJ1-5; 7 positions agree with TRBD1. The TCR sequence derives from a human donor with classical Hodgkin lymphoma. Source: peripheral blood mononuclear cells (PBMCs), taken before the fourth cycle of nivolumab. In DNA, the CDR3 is TGTGCCAGCAGCGGGGACAGAGATCAGCCCCAGCATTTT. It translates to CASSGDRDQPQHF.